The clone carrying this TCR beta chain was counted at least ten times. The antigen is unknown. Through Arm-PCR of CDR3 regions and iRepertoire HTBI primers, TCR beta libraries were built. TCRdb ran MiXCR on the multiplex PCR reads and lists one entry per CDR3 protein. The sample shows around 420,000 distinct CDR3 sequences, over 12% of them seen only once. This entry is derived from a study of regulatory T cells in long-lasting Graves disease. Findings of the study overall: Newly diagnosed disease favored TRBV20-1 and TRBJ2-1 over persistent disease. Small sample size may have lowered accuracy.

Time point of the sample: newly diagnosed GD, antithyroid drugs for less than 3 months. The TCR library was made from RNA that had been extracted from PBMCs in TRIzol. Patients all came to the study from an endocrinology department in Xi'an, China. This CDR3 has 15 residues. V lost 3 bases to trimming and J lost 4 bases, with 13 bases between them. These data were also reused for a study on T cells in Graves' hyperthyroidism and ophthalmopathy. This second study notes: The primer set for the first-round RT-PCR of the TCR CDR3 was HTBI.

This specimen was peripheral blood mononuclear cells (PBMCs), taken at new diagnosis, from a patient treated with antithyroid drugs. V gene TRBV12-3 or TRBV12-4 combines with J gene TRBJ2-1, with a weak D call TRBD2 (6 bases). The origin of this receptor is a woman aged 40 to 50 with Graves disease. CDR3 coding DNA: TGTGCCAGCAGTTTTCAGGCTAGCGAGTACAATGAGCAGTTCTTC. Protein: CASSFQASEYNEQFF.